This is a list of T cell receptor beta chains from one sample in a study of HIV-infected patients and healthy controls. Via MiXCR, TCRdb re-called the 5' RACE reads, giving one row per CDR3 protein. Of more than 4,000 distinct CDR3 sequences listed, roughly 20% are singletons. The source material was blood, sampled during antiretroviral therapy. These receptors all come from an adult with HIV infection. Each CDR3 is given with its conserved first and last residue. D genes are given only for firm matches. Rows may omit the clone size; those that give it use once, few, many or a size class.

d_gene	j_gene	abundance	v_gene	CDR3nt	CDR3aa
TRBD2	TRBJ2-3	few	TRBV5-1	TGCGCCAGCAGCCCCGATCCGGGACTAGCCAATGCGCAGTATTTT	CASSPDPGLANAQYF
-	TRBJ2-5	medium-sized	TRBV5-4	TGTGCCAGCAGCTTGACGACAGCACAAGAGACCCAGTACTTC	CASSLTTAQETQYF
TRBD1	TRBJ2-7	large	TRBV5-1	TGCGCCAGCAGCCAGGAGGGACAGGCAGCATCGTACGAGCAGTACTTC	CASSQEGQAASYEQYF
-	TRBJ1-1	medium-sized	TRBV6-1	TGTGCCAGCCTCCGGGGGATGAACACTGAAGCTTTCTTT	CASLRGMNTEAFF
TRBD2	TRBJ2-2	many	TRBV11-2	TGTGCCAGCAGCTTATGGGCTAGCGGGGGGGCGGCCGCCGGGGAGCTGTTTTTT	CASSLWASGGAAAGELFF
-	TRBJ1-1	-	TRBV5-4	TGTGCCAGCAGCTCAACAGGGTTGAACACTGAAGCTTTCTTT	CASSSTGLNTEAFF
-	TRBJ1-1	-	TRBV12-3/TRBV12-4	TGTGCCAGCAGGGTCGTATCCTTGGGCACTGAAGCTTTCTTT	CASRVVSLGTEAFF
TRBD1	TRBJ2-1	many	TRBV3-1	TGTGCCAGCAGCCAAGGGACAGGGTTCTACAATGAGCAGTTCTTC	CASSQGTGFYNEQFF
TRBD2	TRBJ2-3	medium-sized	TRBV18	TGTGCCAGCTCACCAGAGCGGGGGACCACAGATACGCAGTATTTT	CASSPERGTTDTQYF
-	TRBJ2-7	-	TRBV3-1	TGTGCCAGCAGCCAAAGATACGAGCAGTACTTC	CASSQRYEQYF
-	TRBJ1-6	-	TRBV6-2/TRBV6-3	TGTGCCAGCAGCTACACTTACAGGGCTGGAGATTCACCCCTCAACTTT	CASSYTYRAGDSPLNF
TRBD1	TRBJ1-5	medium-sized	TRBV6-2/TRBV6-3	TGTGCCAGCAGTTCGGCGGCAGGGGGAAATCAGCCCCAGCATTTT	CASSSAAGGNQPQHF
TRBD1	TRBJ1-5	many	TRBV19	TGTGCCAGTGCCCCCCGGGACAGGGGGAATAGCAATCAGCCCCAGCATTTT	CASAPRDRGNSNQPQHF
-	TRBJ1-5	many	TRBV2	TGTGCCAGCAGTGAAGGTCTCAGGGGTGGGCAGCCCCAGCATTTT	CASSEGLRGGQPQHF
-	TRBJ1-2	medium-sized	TRBV12-3/TRBV12-4	TGTGCCAGCAGTCCGGGGGGTTCGAACTATGGCTACACCTTC	CASSPGGSNYGYTF
-	TRBJ2-1	few	TRBV10-3	TGTGCCATCAGTGAGCGATCGGACCAAGGCAATGAGCAGTTCTTC	CAISERSDQGNEQFF
-	TRBJ1-2	large	TRBV9	TGTGCCAGCAGCGTAGAGGGGGAGGATGGCTACACCTTC	CASSVEGEDGYTF
-	TRBJ2-1	-	TRBV6-5	TGTGCCAGCAGTTACTCAGATAGGGGTTCCTACAATGAGCAGTTCTTC	CASSYSDRGSYNEQFF
-	TRBJ2-3	medium-sized	TRBV13	TGTGCCAGCAGCCTCCGGGACGGATACACAGATACGCAGTATTTT	CASSLRDGYTDTQYF
TRBD1	TRBJ1-4	many	TRBV7-9	TGTGCCAGCAGCTTAGCGAACAGGGGCTCGGAAAAACTGTTTTTT	CASSLANRGSEKLFF
-	TRBJ2-5	many	TRBV9	TGTGCCAGCAGTGAGGGGGGGTACCAAGAGACCCAGTACTTC	CASSEGGYQETQYF
-	TRBJ2-7	medium-sized	TRBV9	TGTGCCAGCAGCGATGCCCGGGACCGGCCCTACGAGCAGTACTTC	CASSDARDRPYEQYF
TRBD2	TRBJ2-5	medium-sized	TRBV27	TGTGCCAGCAGTCCGGGACTACCAGAGACCCAGTACTTC	CASSPGLPETQYF
TRBD1	TRBJ2-3	-	TRBV19	TGTGCCAGCGTTGCGACGACAGGGTTCGTAACAGATACGCAGTATTTT	CASVATTGFVTDTQYF
-	TRBJ2-3	many	TRBV5-1	TGCGCCAGCAGCTTGGAGTGGGGGGGCCAGGATACGCAGTATTTT	CASSLEWGGQDTQYF
-	TRBJ1-1	medium-sized	TRBV27	TGTGCCAGCAGTTTAAGGCAGGTCTCTCACACTGAAGCTTTCTTT	CASSLRQVSHTEAFF
TRBD2	TRBJ2-1	few	TRBV4-1	TGCGCCAGCAGCCGGGCCGGGGGGGCTTTCAATGAGCAGTTCTTC	CASSRAGGAFNEQFF
-	TRBJ2-5	medium-sized	TRBV2	TGTGCCAGCTCTAGGACTGCCCCTGAGACCCAGTACTTC	CASSRTAPETQYF
TRBD1	TRBJ1-1	many	TRBV14	TGTGCCAGCAGCCAGAGTCCCGGGACAGGGGACGAAAAAGCTTTCTTT	CASSQSPGTGDEKAFF
-	TRBJ1-1	-	TRBV29-1	TGCAGCGTCCGCGGCACTTGGGGTACTGAAGCTTTCTTT	CSVRGTWGTEAFF
-	TRBJ2-7	many	TRBV7-2	TGTGCCAGCAGCCGTCAGGGAGTAAATCACGAGCAGTACTTC	CASSRQGVNHEQYF
-	TRBJ1-1	-	TRBV5-1	TGCGCCAGCAGCTTGGTATGGGATGGGACTGAAGCTTTCTTT	CASSLVWDGTEAFF
TRBD2	TRBJ2-2	medium-sized	TRBV3-1	TGTGCCAGCAGCCATTTTGCGGGGGGAATAAACACCGGGGAGCTGTTTTTT	CASSHFAGGINTGELFF
TRBD2	TRBJ2-7	medium-sized	TRBV2	TGTGCCAGCATGGGGACTAGCGGGCTGCCCTACGAGCAGTACTTC	CASMGTSGLPYEQYF
-	TRBJ2-5	medium-sized	TRBV12-3/TRBV12-4	TGTGCCAGTGGATACAGGGCCCGGGAGACCCAGTACTTC	CASGYRARETQYF
-	TRBJ2-7	medium-sized	TRBV4-1	TGCGCCAGCAGGGGGGGGCAGGGGGCCTACGAGCAGTACTTC	CASRGGQGAYEQYF
-	TRBJ2-5	medium-sized	TRBV29-1	TGCAGCGTTGTGGGGGAACAAGAGACCCAGTACTTC	CSVVGEQETQYF
-	TRBJ1-2	-	TRBV5-6	TGTGCCAGCAGCTTGGAGACAGCCAACTATGGCTACACCTTC	CASSLETANYGYTF
TRBD1	TRBJ2-1	large	TRBV2	TGTGCCAGCAGTTCCCCGGGACAGGGGATAAATGAGCAGTTCTTC	CASSSPGQGINEQFF
-	TRBJ1-2	-	TRBV20-1	TGCAGTGCCATCGGACAACTACTCAACTATGGCTACACCTTC	CSAIGQLLNYGYTF
-	TRBJ2-2	many	TRBV7-7	TGTGCTAGCAGCTTGGCCGGCAACACCGGGGAGCTGTTTTTT	CASSLAGNTGELFF
-	TRBJ2-7	few	TRBV27	TGTGCCAGCAGTTTGGGGGACGAGCAGTACTTC	CASSLGDEQYF
-	TRBJ2-5	-	TRBV13	TGTGCCAGCATCCGTCAGGAGGCCAGGGAGACCCAGTACTTC	CASIRQEARETQYF
-	TRBJ1-6	few	TRBV7-9	TGTGCCAGCAGCGGGGGGACCGACAACTTTTGGAATTCACCCCTCCACTTT	CASSGGTDNFWNSPLHF
TRBD2	TRBJ2-7	medium-sized	TRBV12-3/TRBV12-4	TGTGCCAGCAGTTTAGGCGGGCTAGCGGGGGGGCCATCCGAGCAGTACTTC	CASSLGGLAGGPSEQYF
-	TRBJ1-5	medium-sized	TRBV19	TGTGCCAGTAGTATGCCGGCAGTCGACAATCAGCCCCAGCATTTT	CASSMPAVDNQPQHF
-	TRBJ1-6	-	TRBV3-1	TGTGCCAGCAGCCAAAGCAGGGGTTACGATAATTCACCCCTCCACTTT	CASSQSRGYDNSPLHF
-	TRBJ2-7	many	TRBV9	TGTGCCAGCAGCGCTTCTTACGAGGAGGGGGAGCAGTACTTC	CASSASYEEGEQYF
-	TRBJ2-1	-	TRBV12-3/TRBV12-4	TGTGCCAGCAGTTTTTCAGACGAACCTAACAATGAGCAGTTCTTC	CASSFSDEPNNEQFF
-	TRBJ2-6	-	TRBV6-1	TGTGACAGCAGTGGGTATCAGGGATCTGGGGCCAACGTCCTGACTTTC	CDSSGYQGSGANVLTF
-	TRBJ1-5	medium-sized	TRBV3-1	TGTGCCAGCAGCCAAGCCCCGGCGGGGCAGCCCCAGCATTTT	CASSQAPAGQPQHF